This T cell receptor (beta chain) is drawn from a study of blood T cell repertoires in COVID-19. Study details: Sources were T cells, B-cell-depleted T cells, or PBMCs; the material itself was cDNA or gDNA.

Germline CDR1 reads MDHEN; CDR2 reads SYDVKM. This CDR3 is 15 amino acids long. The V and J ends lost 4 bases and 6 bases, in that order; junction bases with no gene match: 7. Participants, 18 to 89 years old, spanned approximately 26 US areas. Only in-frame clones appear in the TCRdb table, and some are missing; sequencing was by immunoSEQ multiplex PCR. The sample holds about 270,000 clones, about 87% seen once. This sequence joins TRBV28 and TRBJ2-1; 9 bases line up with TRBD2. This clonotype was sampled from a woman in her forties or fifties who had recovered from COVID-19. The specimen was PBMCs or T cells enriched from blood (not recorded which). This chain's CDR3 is CASSSVAGGPNEQFF. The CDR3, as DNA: TGTGCCAGCAGTTCGGTGGCGGGAGGGCCCAATGAGCAGTTCTTC.